A single sample gave rise to the 24 T cell receptor beta chains below, sequenced in a study of tumor-infiltrating lymphocytes in primary liver carcinoma. Without any cell sorting, roughly 20-32 mg of bulk tissue yielded co-extracted RNA and DNA. Total RNA amounting to approximately 460 ng was the source from which TCR beta cDNA was made with a constant-region primer. Slightly modified ARM-PCR with three nested multiplex PCR rounds yielded TCR beta libraries. The opening two PCR rounds, 10 cycles each, paired TRBV1-TRBV30 forward primers with a C-beta reverse primer. TCRdb fed the multiplex PCR reads into MiXCR, producing one record per CDR3 protein. In the table there are about 99,000 distinct CDR3 sequences, 69% of which are singletons. Input material: liver tumor tissue from sampling region 5. The sample's subset: tumor region T5, tumor centre. These receptors originate from a woman in her sixties with primary liver carcinoma and hepatitis B virus infection.

This clonotype was seen only a few times. This rearrangement joins TRBV6-2 or TRBV6-3 to TRBJ2-5; 9 bases map to TRBD1. The ends lost 4 bases at V and 7 bases at J; junction bases unmatched: 13. The CDR3 runs to 16 residues. Germline CDR1 MNHEY, CDR2 SVGEGT. CDR3 nucleotides: TGTGCCAGCAGTTCGAGGTGGACAGGGGAATTCGGGACCCAGTACTTC. As protein: CASSSRWTGEFGTQYF.

This clonotype was found once. Mismatch with germline at one junction end may stem from a read error. J is TRBJ2-3 and V is TRBV13; possible D gene TRBD1, 6 bases. Germline loops: CDR1 PRHDT, CDR2 FYEKMQ (reference sequence). This CDR3 is 16 amino acids long. In DNA form, the CDR3 reads TGTGCCAGCAGCTCACCCCGACAGGATAGCACAAATACGAAGTATTTT. Its protein product is CASSSPRQDSTNTKYF.

To note about this clonotype: A read error may be the cause here, since a much bigger clone is one base away. The V and J genes are TRBV5-6 and TRBJ2-6, with 9 bases fitting TRBD1. CDR3 length equals 17 residues. Germline CDR1 reads SGHDT; CDR2 reads YYEEEE. The CDR3: CASIGTGSHSGANVLIF. The CDR3 DNA sequence: TGTGCCAGCATCGGGACAGGGTCCCACTCTGGGGCCAACGTCCTGATTTTC.

This sequence joins TRBV29-1 and TRBJ1-1, with TRBD1 as a possible D gene (6 bases). Germline V gene sequence: CDR1 SQVTM, CDR2 ANQGSEA. This CDR3 has 14 amino acids. V dropped 4 bases and J dropped 7 bases, with 19 bases sitting between them. CDR3 sequence (DNA): TGCAGCGTTGGACGGCAAGGGGGGCTTGGTGAAGCTTTCTTT. As protein: CSVGRQGGLGEAFF.

Turning to this clonotype: Given the absence of the conserved phenylalanine or tryptophan at the CDR3 end, a read error is likely. The CDR3 sequence: CASSLVGWDNEQFL. CDR3 sequence (DNA): TGTGCCAGCAGTTTAGTCGGCTGGGACAATGAGCAGTTCCTC. The chain uses TRBV28 and TRBJ2-1; D unclear. The CDR3 is 14 amino acids. Germline CDR1 is MDHEN and CDR2 is SYDVKM. Deletions cut 2 bases from V and 5 bases from J, with 10 bases between.

This clonotype was seen more than once but under ten times. The chain carries TRBV20-1 and TRBJ1-2, with D possibly TRBD1 on 5 matching bases. The CDR3 contains 16 residues. The germline V gene has CDR1 DFQATT and CDR2 SNEGSKA (reference sequence). Trimming stripped 2 bases from V and 3 bases from J, with 19 bases between. Written as DNA, the CDR3 is TGCAGTGCTAGATCCCGACAGAGTCCGGGGGACTATGGCTACACCTTC. As protein: CSARSRQSPGDYGYTF.

For this clonotype: A junction boundary mismatches the germline segment, possibly from a read error. V usage is TRBV11-3 and J usage is TRBJ2-5, with a weak D call TRBD2 (7 bases). The CDR3 is 14 residues long. Germline values: CDR1 SGHNT, CDR2 YENEEA. CDR3 in DNA: TGTGCCAACAGCTTACCGGGGGGCCAAGAGATCCAGTACTTC. The encoded protein is CANSLPGGQEIQYF.

The J gene is TRBJ2-1, the V gene TRBV15; TRBD1 matches 7 bases. Looked up from germline, CDR1 is LNHNV and CDR2 is YYDKDF (reference sequence). Losses at the gene ends were 4 bases for V and 1 base for J; bases not matched to a gene: 4. The CDR3 totals 15 residues. The CDR3 region is CATSTWTGSYNEQFF. In nucleotides, the CDR3 is TGTGCCACCAGCACCTGGACAGGTTCCTACAATGAGCAGTTCTTC.

Notes on this clonotype: The conserved closing phenylalanine or tryptophan is absent in this CDR3, likely reflecting a read error. The chain recombines TRBV12-3 or TRBV12-4 with TRBJ1-1, with D hard to call. The CDR3 extends over 13 amino acids. The CDR3 spells CTSSLSENTEAFY. CDR3 sequence (DNA): TGTACCAGCAGTTTGTCAGAGAACACTGAAGCTTTCTAT.

As for this clonotype: A read error may explain this, as a much larger clone is one base away. The J gene is TRBJ2-5, the V gene TRBV12-3 or TRBV12-4; the D gene is possibly TRBD1 (5 bases). The CDR3 totals 15 residues. V shed 2 bases and J shed 3 bases, with 13 bases lying between them. The CDR3 loop is CASSLHGQGKETQYF. As DNA, the CDR3 is TGTGCCAGCAGTTTACATGGGCAGGGTAAAGAGACCCAGTACTTC.

This clonotype was detected ten times or more. V usage is TRBV28 and J usage is TRBJ1-6; no definite D call. V dropped 5 bases and J dropped 5 bases, with 13 bases sitting between them. Germline V lookup: CDR1 MDHEN, CDR2 SYDVKM. The CDR3 spans 15 residues. This chain's CDR3 is CASSLPVGNNSPLHF. The DNA of the CDR3 is TGTGCCAGCAGTCTCCCTGTGGGTAATAATTCACCCCTCCACTTT.

A note on this clonotype: Germline is not matched at one junction end, which may reflect a read error. This rearrangement joins TRBV29-1 to TRBJ2-3; 7 bases are shared with TRBD2. The germline V gene has CDR1 SQVTM and CDR2 ANQGSEA. CDR3 length: 14 amino acids. The CDR3 sequence: CSVEGGGGTDTQYF. DNA for the CDR3: TGCAGCGTGGAGGGCGGGGGAGGCACCGATACGCAGTATTTT.

The J gene is TRBJ1-2, the V gene TRBV29-1; 7 bases match TRBD1. From germline, CDR1 is SQVTM and CDR2 ANQGSEA. CDR3 length: 13 amino acids. CDR3 in DNA: TGCAACGCCATTCGGGACAGCACGGACGGTTACACCTTC. It is translated as CNAIRDSTDGYTF. Supplemented by reference TRBV29-1 and TRBJ1-2, the full variable domain reads SAVISQKPSRDICQRGTSLTIQCQVDSQVTMMFWYRQQPGQSLTLIATANQGSEATYESGFVIDKFPISRPNLTFSTLTVSNMSPEDSSIYLCNAIRDSTDGYTFGSGTRLTVV.

On this clonotype itself: A much more abundant neighbour one base away suggests this may be a read error. This chain links TRBV5-6 with TRBJ1-2; a possible D gene is TRBD1 (5 bases). CDR3 length: 14 amino acids. Germline V CDR1 and CDR2: SGHDT, YYEEEE. The CDR3 bases are TGTCCCAGCAGCGCTATTCCCGGGGCCGGAGGCTACACCTTC. As protein: CPSSAIPGAGGYTF.

This chain uses TRBV6-2 or TRBV6-3 with TRBJ2-7, with D perhaps matching TRBD1 or TRBD2 (5 bases each). The germline gives CDR1 MNHEY, CDR2 SVGEGT. The V and J ends lost 5 bases and 3 bases respectively, with 17 bases between them. The CDR3 spans 15 residues. The CDR3 is CASSTSRWGIYEQYF. CDR3 coding DNA: TGTGCCAGCAGTACCTCGCGGTGGGGGATCTACGAGCAGTACTTC.

This clonotype was observed many times. The gene calls are TRBV5-1 and TRBJ2-1; 9 bases are a match to TRBD1. The germline gives CDR1 SGHRS, CDR2 YFSETQ. With 4 bases clipped from V and 7 bases from J, the junction kept 9 bases outside the gene matches. CDR3 length: 15 residues. The CDR3 region is CASSRNIGTGNEQFF. The CDR3 bases are TGCGCCAGCAGCAGAAACATAGGGACAGGGAATGAGCAGTTCTTC.

The chain links TRBV12-3 or TRBV12-4 to TRBJ1-2; D unclear. V lost 8 bases, J lost 6 bases, and 25 bases lay in between. The length of the CDR3 is 16 residues. CDR3 sequence reads: CASALAPFNKQDGYTF. Written as DNA, the CDR3 is TGTGCCAGCGCTTTAGCGCCTTTCAACAAGCAGGATGGCTACACCTTC.

This rearrangement joins TRBV11-2 to TRBJ2-3; D gene ambiguous. Germline V gene data show CDR1 as SGHAT and CDR2 as FQNNGV. The CDR3 totals 14 residues. Between the trimmed V and J ends, which lost 7 bases and 1 base, there was a span of 12 bases. CDR3 sequence (DNA): TGTGCCAGCATCCGGTTGGGCGGCACAGATACGCAGTATTTT. Its translation: CASIRLGGTDTQYF.

Details on this clonotype: A junction boundary mismatches the germline segment, possibly from a read error. This chain uses TRBV11-2 with TRBJ2-1; D ambiguous. The CDR3 runs 14 residues. The germline V gene has CDR1 SGHAT and CDR2 FQNNGV. CDR3 sequence: CASSLDGDRNKQFF. CDR3 coding DNA: TGTGCCAGCAGCTTAGATGGGGATCGCAATAAGCAGTTCTTC.

The count of this clonotype is one. The conserved phenylalanine or tryptophan normally closing the CDR3 is absent here, so this likely arose from a read error. The limits of the CDR3 on the DNA are not certain, so only TCRdb's listed CDR3 is given. The rearrangement uses TRBV28 and TRBJ2-6. Counting both end residues, the CDR3 totals 15 amino acids. CDR1 is MDHEN, CDR2 SYDVKM, per germline. CDR3 loop: CASKEPLSGANVVTL.

Of note for this clonotype: An end of the junction does not agree with germline; a read error may underlie this. The chain combines TRBV29-1 with TRBJ2-1; a possible D gene is TRBD2 (5 bases). This CDR3 is built from 14 residues. The germline CDR1 and CDR2 sequences are SQVTM and ANQGSEA. Written as DNA, the CDR3 is TGTAGCGCTCATCAGACCGGGTGGTACAATGAGCAGTTCTTC. Its protein product is CSAHQTGWYNEQFF.

Points on this clonotype: This is likely a read error, given that the CDR3 carries no conserved phenylalanine or tryptophan at its end. V is TRBV11-3 and J is TRBJ2-1; D might be TRBD2 (7 bases). Germline lookup yields CDR1 SGHNT and CDR2 YENEEA. The CDR3 is 17 residues long. V was clipped by 4 bases and J by 5 bases, with 21 bases between them. The CDR3 sequence: CASSSAPPAGTHNEQFS. The CDR3 region has the DNA TGTGCCAGCAGCTCGGCTCCGCCAGCGGGGACACACAATGAGCAGTTCTCC.

Regarding this clonotype: Sequence at one end of the junction differs from germline and may be a read error. The rearrangement joins TRBV10-1 to TRBJ2-3; 14 bases align to TRBD2. This CDR3 has 15 amino acids. CDR1 is WNHNN, CDR2 SYGVQD, per germline (reference sequence). CDR3 bases: TGCGCCAGCAGTGGACTAGCGGGAGGGTTAGATACGCAATATTTT. This translates into CASSGLAGGLDTQYF.

In its sample, this clonotype was seen once. This could be a read error, since a much larger clone is one nucleotide away. The rearrangement links TRBV28 to TRBJ2-1; perhaps TRBD1 as D (6 bases). The ends were cut back, 5 bases at V and 16 bases at J, with 15 bases in the middle. The CDR3 totals 11 residues. Looked up from germline, CDR1 is MDHEN and CDR2 is SYDVKM. CDR3 residues: CASSRETGGFF. The CDR3 DNA sequence: TGTGCCAGCAGTCGTGAGACAGGCGGATTCTTC.